This T cell receptor (beta chain) was found in a study of technical replicates of blood from several donors. TCRdb's copy holds only in-frame clones and misses some; the assay was immunoSEQ multiplex PCR. The sample has approximately 70,000 clones, around nine tenths seen once; the top ten hold approximately 0.36%. V gave up 5 bases and J gave up 5 bases; unmatched junction bases: 8. Germline assignment: CDR1 MDHEN and CDR2 SYDVKM. The CDR3 runs 15 residues. The specimen sequenced was T cells isolated from PBMCs. The TCR comes from a human donor in good health. This sequence joins TRBV28 and TRBJ2-3, with 9 nucleotides matching TRBD1. The CDR3 sequence: CASSPRTGDRDTQYF. The CDR3 DNA sequence: TGTGCCAGCAGTCCTAGGACAGGGGATCGAGATACGCAGTATTTT.